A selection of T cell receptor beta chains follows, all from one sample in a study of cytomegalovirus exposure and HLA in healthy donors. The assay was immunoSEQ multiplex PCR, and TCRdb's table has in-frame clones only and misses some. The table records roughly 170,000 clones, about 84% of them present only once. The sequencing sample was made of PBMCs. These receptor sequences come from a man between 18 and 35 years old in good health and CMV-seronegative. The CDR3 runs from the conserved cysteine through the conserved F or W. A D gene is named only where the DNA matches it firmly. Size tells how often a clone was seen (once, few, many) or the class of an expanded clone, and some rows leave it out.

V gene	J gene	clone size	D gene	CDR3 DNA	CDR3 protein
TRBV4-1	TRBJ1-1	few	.	TGCGCCAGCAGTCCCGGCGGGCCTAACACTGAAGCTTTCTTT	CASSPGGPNTEAFF
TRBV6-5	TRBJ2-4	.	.	TGTGCCACCTCGGGAAATCCTCCAGCCAAAAACATTCAGTACTTC	CATSGNPPAKNIQYF
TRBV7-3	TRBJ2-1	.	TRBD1	TGTGCCAGCAGCTCGAGGACAGGGTCGATTGAGCAGTTCTTC	CASSSRTGSIEQFF
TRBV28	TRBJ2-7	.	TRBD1	TGTGCCAGCCGCAGGGGGACAGGGGCCTACGAGCAGTACTTC	CASRRGTGAYEQYF
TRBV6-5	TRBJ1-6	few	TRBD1	TGTGCCAGCAGTCCGACCGGGACAGGGTATTCACCCCTCCACTTT	CASSPTGTGYSPLHF
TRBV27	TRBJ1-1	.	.	TGTGCCAGCAGGAGTTTGGGGCGAACTGAAGCTTTCTTT	CASRSLGRTEAFF
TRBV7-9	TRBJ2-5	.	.	TGTGCCAGCAGCGGTAGCGAGAACCAAGAGACCCAGTACTTC	CASSGSENQETQYF
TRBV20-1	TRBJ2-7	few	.	TGCAGTGCTCAACGGGGTTACGAGCAGTACTTC	CSAQRGYEQYF
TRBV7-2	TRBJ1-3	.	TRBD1	TGTGCCAGCAGCTTAGGCCCATCGGGACAGGGTGGAAACACCATATATTTT	CASSLGPSGQGGNTIYF
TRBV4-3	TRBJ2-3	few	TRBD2	TGCGCCAGCAGCCAAGGACTAGCGGGAGGTTGGAACACAGATACGCAGTATTTT	CASSQGLAGGWNTDTQYF
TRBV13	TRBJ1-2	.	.	TGTGCCAGCACCCAAAGCGGGGGGTTGAGCTATGGCTACACCTTC	CASTQSGGLSYGYTF
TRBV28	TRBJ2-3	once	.	TGCGCCAGCCGAACAGGGATGTCTGTCGATACGCAGTATTTT	CASRTGMSVDTQYF
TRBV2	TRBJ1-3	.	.	TGTGCCAGCCTAGAAACAGGGCAGATGGGCACCATATATTTT	CASLETGQMGTIYF
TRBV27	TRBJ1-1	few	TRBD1	TGTGCCAGCAGCACCGGGACAGGGGGAACTGAAGCTTTCTTT	CASSTGTGGTEAFF
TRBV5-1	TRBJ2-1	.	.	TGCGCCAGCAGCGGCTACAGCTCCTACAATGAGCAGTTCTTC	CASSGYSSYNEQFF
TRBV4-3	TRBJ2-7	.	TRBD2	TGCGCCAGCAGCCAAGTGGGCGGCGGGGGAGTGCAGTACTTC	CASSQVGGGGVQYF
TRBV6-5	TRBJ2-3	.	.	TGTGCCAGCAGTAGCGCAGATACGCAGTATTTT	CASSSADTQYF
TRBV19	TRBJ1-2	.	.	TGTGCCAGTAGCCGTGACAGTATTTATGGCTACACCTTC	CASSRDSIYGYTF
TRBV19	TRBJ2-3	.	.	TGTGCCACTACCCCGGGGGGGGACAGACGCACAGATACGCAGTATTTT	CATTPGGDRRTDTQYF
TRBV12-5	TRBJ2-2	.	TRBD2	TGTGCTAGTGGTTTGCATCCGGGGACTAGCGGGGGGAACACCGGGGAGCTGTTTTTT	CASGLHPGTSGGNTGELFF
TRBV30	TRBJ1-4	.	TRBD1	TGTGCCTGGAGTCCAGGGCAGGGGGCGCGTGAAAAACTGTTTTTT	CAWSPGQGAREKLFF
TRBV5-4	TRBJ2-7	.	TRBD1	TGTGCCAGCAGCCATGTCGGACAGGGAGTTAAAGAGCAGTACTTC	CASSHVGQGVKEQYF